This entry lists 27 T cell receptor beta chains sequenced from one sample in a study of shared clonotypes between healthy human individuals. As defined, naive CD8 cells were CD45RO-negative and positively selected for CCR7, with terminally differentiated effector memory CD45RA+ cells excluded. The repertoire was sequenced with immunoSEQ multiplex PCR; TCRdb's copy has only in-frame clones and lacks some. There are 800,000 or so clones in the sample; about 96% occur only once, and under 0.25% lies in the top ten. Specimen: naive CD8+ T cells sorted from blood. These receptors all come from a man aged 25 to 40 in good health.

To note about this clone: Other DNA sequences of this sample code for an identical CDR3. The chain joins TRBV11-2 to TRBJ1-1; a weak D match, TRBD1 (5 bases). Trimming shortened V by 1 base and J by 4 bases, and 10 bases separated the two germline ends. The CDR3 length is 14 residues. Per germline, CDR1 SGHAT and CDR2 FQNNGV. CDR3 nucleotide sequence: TGTGCCAGCAGCTTAGCCCCGGGGGGCACTGAAGCTTTCTTT. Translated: CASSLAPGGTEAFF. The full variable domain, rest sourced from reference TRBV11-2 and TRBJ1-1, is EAGVAQSPRYKIIEKRQSVAFWCNPISGHATLYWYQQILGQGPKLLIQFQNNGVVDDSQLPKDRFSAERLKGVDSTLKIQPAKLEDSAVYLCASSLAPGGTEAFFGQGTRLTVV.

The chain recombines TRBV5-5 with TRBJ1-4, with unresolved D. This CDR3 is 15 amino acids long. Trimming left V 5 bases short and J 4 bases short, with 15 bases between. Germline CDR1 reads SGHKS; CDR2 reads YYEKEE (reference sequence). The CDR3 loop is CASSWVVGNNEKLFF. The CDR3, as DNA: TGTGCCAGCAGTTGGGTGGTTGGAAATAATGAAAAACTGTTTTTT.

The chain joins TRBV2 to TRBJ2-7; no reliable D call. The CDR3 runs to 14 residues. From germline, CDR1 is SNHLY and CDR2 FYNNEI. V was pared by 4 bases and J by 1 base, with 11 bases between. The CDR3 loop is CASSGIQISYEQYF. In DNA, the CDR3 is TGTGCCAGCAGTGGAATACAGATTTCCTACGAGCAGTACTTC. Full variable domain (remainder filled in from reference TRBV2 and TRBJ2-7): EPEVTQTPSHQVTQMGQEVILRCVPISNHLYFYWYRQILGQKVEFLVSFYNNEISEKSEIFDDQFSVERPDGSNFTLKIRSTKLEDSAMYFCASSGIQISYEQYFGPGTRLTVT.

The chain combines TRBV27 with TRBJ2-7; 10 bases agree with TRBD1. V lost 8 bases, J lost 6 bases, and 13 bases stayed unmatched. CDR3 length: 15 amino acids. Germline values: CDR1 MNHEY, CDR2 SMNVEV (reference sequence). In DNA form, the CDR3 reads TGTGCCAGCCTCCCCCGGTGGGACAGGGGATCCGAGCAGTACTTC. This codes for CASLPRWDRGSEQYF.

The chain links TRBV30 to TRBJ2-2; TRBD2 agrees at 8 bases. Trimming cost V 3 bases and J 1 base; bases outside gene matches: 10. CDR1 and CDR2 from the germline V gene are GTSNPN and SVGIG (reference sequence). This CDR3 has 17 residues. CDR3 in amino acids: CAWSNIGTSGNTGELFF. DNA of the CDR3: TGTGCCTGGAGCAATATAGGAACTAGCGGGAACACCGGGGAGCTGTTTTTT.

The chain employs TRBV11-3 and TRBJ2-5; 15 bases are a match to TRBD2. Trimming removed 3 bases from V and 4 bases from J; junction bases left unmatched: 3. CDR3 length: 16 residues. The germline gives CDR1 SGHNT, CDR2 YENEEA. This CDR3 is CASSFRTSGRGETQYF. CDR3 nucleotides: TGTGCCAGCAGCTTTCGGACTAGCGGGAGGGGAGAGACCCAGTACTTC.

The CDR3 loop reads CASSLAATSGTYEQYF. In DNA, the CDR3 is TGCGCCAGCAGCTTGGCCGCGACTAGCGGGACCTACGAGCAGTACTTC. The chain links TRBV5-1 to TRBJ2-7; the match to TRBD2 covers 11 bases. V was clipped by 0 bases and J by 2 bases; unmatched bases: 4. Germline loops: CDR1 SGHRS, CDR2 YFSETQ. The CDR3 totals 16 residues.

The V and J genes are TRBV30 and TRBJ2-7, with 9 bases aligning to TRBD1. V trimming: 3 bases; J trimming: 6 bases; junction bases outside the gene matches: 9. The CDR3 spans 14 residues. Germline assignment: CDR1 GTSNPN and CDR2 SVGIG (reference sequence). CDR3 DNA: TGTGCCTGGAGGGGACAGGGAGAAGGATTCGAGCAGTACTTC. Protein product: CAWRGQGEGFEQYF.

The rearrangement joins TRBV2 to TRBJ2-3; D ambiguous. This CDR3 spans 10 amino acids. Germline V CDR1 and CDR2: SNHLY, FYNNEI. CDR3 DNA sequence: TGTGCAAGCGTAGTGGATACGCAGTATTTT. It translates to CASVVDTQYF.

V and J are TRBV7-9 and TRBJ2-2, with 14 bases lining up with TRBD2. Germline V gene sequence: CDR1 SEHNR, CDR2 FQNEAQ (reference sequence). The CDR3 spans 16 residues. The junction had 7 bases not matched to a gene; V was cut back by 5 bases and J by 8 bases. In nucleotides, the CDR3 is TGTGCCAGCAGCCCCGGGACTAGCGGGAGATCTGGGGAGCTGTTTTTT. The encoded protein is CASSPGTSGRSGELFF. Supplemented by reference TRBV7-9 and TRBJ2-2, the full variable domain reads DTGVSQNPRHKITKRGQNVTFRCDPISEHNRLYWYRQTLGQGPEFLTYFQNEAQLEKSRLLSDRFSAERPKGSFSTLEIQRTEQGDSAMYLCASSPGTSGRSGELFFGEGSRLTVL.

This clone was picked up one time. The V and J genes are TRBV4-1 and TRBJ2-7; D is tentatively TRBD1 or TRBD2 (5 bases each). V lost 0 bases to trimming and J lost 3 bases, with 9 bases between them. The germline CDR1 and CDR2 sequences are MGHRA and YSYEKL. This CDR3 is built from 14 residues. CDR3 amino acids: CASSQDEGFYEQYF. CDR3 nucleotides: TGCGCCAGCAGCCAAGACGAGGGGTTCTACGAGCAGTACTTC.

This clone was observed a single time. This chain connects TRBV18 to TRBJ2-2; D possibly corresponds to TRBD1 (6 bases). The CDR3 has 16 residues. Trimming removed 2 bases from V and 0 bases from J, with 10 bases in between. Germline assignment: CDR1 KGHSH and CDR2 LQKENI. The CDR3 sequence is CASSPSGHANTGELFF. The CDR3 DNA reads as TGTGCCAGCTCACCATCGGGACACGCGAACACCGGGGAGCTGTTTTTT.

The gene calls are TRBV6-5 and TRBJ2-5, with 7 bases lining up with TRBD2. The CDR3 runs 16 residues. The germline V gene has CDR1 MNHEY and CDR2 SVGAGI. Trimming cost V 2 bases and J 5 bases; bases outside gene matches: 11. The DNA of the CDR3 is TGTGCCAGCAGTTACGGTGGGGGAGGGCCGGCGGAGACCCAGTACTTC. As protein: CASSYGGGGPAETQYF.

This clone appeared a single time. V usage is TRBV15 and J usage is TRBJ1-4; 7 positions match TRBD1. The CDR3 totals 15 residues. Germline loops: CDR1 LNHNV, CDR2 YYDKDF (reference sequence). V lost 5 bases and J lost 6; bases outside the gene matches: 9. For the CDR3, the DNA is TGTGCCACCAGCTTGAACAGGGGAGGATATGAAAAACTGTTTTTT. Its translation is CATSLNRGGYEKLFF.

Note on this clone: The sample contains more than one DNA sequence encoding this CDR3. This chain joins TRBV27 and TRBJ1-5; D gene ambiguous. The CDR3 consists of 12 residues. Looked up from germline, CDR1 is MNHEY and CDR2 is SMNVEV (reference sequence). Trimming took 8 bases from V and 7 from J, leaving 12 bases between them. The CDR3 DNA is TGTGCCAGCTCTACGGGAGGGCAGCCCCAGCATTTT. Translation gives CASSTGGQPQHF.

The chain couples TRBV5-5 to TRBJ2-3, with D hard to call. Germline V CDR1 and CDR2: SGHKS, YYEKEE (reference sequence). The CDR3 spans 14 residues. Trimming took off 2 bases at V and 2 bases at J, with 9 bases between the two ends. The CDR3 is CASSFGTYTDTQYF. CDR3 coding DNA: TGTGCCAGCAGCTTTGGCACCTACACAGATACGCAGTATTTT.

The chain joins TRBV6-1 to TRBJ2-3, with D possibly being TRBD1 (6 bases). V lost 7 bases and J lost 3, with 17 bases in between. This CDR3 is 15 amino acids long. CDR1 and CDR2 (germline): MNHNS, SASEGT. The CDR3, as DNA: TGTGCCAGCATTCTCCCCAAGGGGGAGACAGATACGCAGTATTTT. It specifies CASILPKGETDTQYF.

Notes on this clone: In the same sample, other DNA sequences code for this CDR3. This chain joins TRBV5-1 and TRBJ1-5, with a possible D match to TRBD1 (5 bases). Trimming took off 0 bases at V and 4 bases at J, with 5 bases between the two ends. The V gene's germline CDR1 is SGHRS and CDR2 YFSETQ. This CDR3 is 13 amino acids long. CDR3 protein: CASSLAGNQPQHF. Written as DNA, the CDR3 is TGCGCCAGCAGCTTGGCAGGGAATCAGCCCCAGCATTTT. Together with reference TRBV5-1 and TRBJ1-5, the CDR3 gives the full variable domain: KAGVTQTPRYLIKTRGQQVTLSCSPISGHRSVSWYQQTPGQGLQFLFEYFSETQRNKGNFPGRFSGRQFSNSRSEMNVSTLELGDSALYLCASSLAGNQPQHFGDGTRLSIL.

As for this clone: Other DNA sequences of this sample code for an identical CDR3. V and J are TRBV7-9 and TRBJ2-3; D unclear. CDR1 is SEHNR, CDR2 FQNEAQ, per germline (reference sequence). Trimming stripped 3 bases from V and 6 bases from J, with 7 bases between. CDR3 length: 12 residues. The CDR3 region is CASSFPLDTQYF. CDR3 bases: TGTGCCAGCAGCTTTCCCCTTGATACGCAGTATTTT.

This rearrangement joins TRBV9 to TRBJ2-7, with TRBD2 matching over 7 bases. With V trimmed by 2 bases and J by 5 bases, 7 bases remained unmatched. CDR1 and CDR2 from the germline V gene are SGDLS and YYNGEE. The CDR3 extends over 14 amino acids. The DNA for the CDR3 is TGTGCCAGCAGCGTGGCAGCGGGACGGAACGAGCAGTACTTC. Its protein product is CASSVAAGRNEQYF.

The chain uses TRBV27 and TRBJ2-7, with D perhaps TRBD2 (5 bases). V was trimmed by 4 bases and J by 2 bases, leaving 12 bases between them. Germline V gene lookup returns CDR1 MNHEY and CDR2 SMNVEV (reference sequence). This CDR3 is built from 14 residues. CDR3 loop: CASSSSGAPYEQYF. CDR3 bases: TGTGCCAGCAGTTCCAGCGGAGCCCCCTACGAGCAGTACTTC.

CDR3 loop: CASSLAPTSGNTIYF. The DNA of the CDR3 is TGTGCCAGCAGTTTAGCGCCGACTAGTGGAAACACCATATATTTT. The chain is built from TRBV27 and TRBJ1-3; D is unclear. CDR3 size: 15 residues. The germline V gene has CDR1 MNHEY and CDR2 SMNVEV (reference sequence). With 2 bases removed from V and 3 bases from J, the gap between germline ends came to 11 bases.

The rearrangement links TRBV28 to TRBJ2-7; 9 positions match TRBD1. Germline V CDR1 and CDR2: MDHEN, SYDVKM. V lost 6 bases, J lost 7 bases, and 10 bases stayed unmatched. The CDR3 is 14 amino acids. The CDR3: CASSRQSTGGEQYF. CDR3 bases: TGTGCCAGCAGCCGACAATCGACAGGGGGGGAGCAGTACTTC. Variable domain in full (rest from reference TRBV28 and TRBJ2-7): DVKVTQSSRYLVKRTGEKVFLECVQDMDHENMFWYRQDPGLGLRLIYFSYDVKMKEKGDIPEGYSVSREKKERFSLILESASTNQTSMYLCASSRQSTGGEQYFGPGTRLTVT.

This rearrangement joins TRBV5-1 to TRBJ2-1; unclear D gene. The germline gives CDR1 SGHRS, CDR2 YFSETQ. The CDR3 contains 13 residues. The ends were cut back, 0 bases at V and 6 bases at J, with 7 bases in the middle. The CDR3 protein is CASSLGFVNEQFF. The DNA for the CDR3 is TGCGCCAGCAGCTTGGGTTTTGTCAATGAGCAGTTCTTC.

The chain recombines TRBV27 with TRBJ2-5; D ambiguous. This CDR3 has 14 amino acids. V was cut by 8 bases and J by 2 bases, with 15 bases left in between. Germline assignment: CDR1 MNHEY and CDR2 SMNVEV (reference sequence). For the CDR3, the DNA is TGTGCCAGCGGTCTATCCGGGCGGCAAGAGACCCAGTACTTC. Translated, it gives CASGLSGRQETQYF.

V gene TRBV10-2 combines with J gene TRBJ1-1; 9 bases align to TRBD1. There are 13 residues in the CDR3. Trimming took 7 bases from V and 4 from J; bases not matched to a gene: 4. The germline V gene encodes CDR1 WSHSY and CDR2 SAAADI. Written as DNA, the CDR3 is TGCGCCAGCAAGGGACAGGGTGGCACTGAAGCTTTCTTT. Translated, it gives CASKGQGGTEAFF.

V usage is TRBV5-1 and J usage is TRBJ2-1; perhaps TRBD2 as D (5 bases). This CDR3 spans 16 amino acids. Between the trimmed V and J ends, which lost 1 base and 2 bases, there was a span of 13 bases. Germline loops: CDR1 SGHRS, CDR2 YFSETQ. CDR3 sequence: CASSLYITSAYNEQFF. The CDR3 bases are TGCGCCAGCAGCTTGTACATCACTAGTGCCTACAATGAGCAGTTCTTC.